There are a few counts of the clone carrying this T cell receptor beta chain. The antigen remains unidentified. Germline V CDR1 and CDR2: MNHEY, SMNVEV (reference sequence). V dropped 5 bases and J dropped 6 bases, with 14 bases sitting between them. The CDR3 loop spans 14 amino acids. Profiled with immunoSEQ multiplex PCR; TCRdb holds only in-frame clones, not every one. Of about 20,000 clones in the sample, just over 85% were seen once. This entry belongs to a study of somatic mutations in cytotoxic T cells in rheumatoid arthritis. Study findings and constraints: Measured CD8+ T-cell clonality, a value compared between rheumatoid arthritis patients and age-matched healthy controls, did not differ significantly. A single CD8+ clone exceeded 20% of CD8+ cells in about an eighth of the roughly 60 patients.

Women made up around 50% of the healthy controls, who were blood donors with a median age of approximately 50 years (range about 21-75). The sample was CD8+ T cells sorted from blood. The chain is built from TRBV27 and TRBJ1-5; D is perhaps TRBD1 (6 bases). The sequence was collected from a woman between 50 and 59 years old in good health. The CDR3: CASSLSTGFQPQHF. The CDR3 DNA follows: TGTGCCAGCAGTCTTAGTACAGGGTTTCAGCCCCAGCATTTT.